The T cell receptor (beta chain) described here comes from a study of T-cell reconstitution after alpha-beta-depleted transplantation in children. Whole-study results and caveats: A year post-transplant, T-cell counts and diversity derived mostly from newly produced T cells. The origin of alpha-beta T cells about two months after transplant was reportedly several hundred expanded graft clones. After transplant, high TCRbeta diversity at day 60 in some patients arose from surviving recipient T cells and thymic progenitors.

There are a few counts of this clonotype. The antigen remains unidentified. Construction of the TCRbeta library involved unique molecular identifiers. TCRdb reprocessed the PCR reads via MiXCR and lists one record per CDR3 protein. The sample lists 600,000 to 700,000 distinct CDR3 sequences, around 13% seen once, with about 0.79% in the top ten. Trimming shortened V by 5 bases and J by 0 bases, and 11 bases separated the two germline ends. The CDR3 sequence is 14 residues long. Germline assignment: CDR1 MDHEN and CDR2 SYDVKM. This receptor was identified in a girl aged 2 to 10 with congenital amegakaryocytic thrombocytopenia, due to receive a stem cell transplant. The chain links TRBV28 to TRBJ2-7; D unclear. Sequenced here: PBMCs, sampled before TCRalphabeta/CD19-depleted stem cell transplant. The DNA of the CDR3 is TGTGCCAGCAGTCAACCGGGCAACTCCTACGAGCAGTACTTC. It encodes CASSQPGNSYEQYF. The full variable domain, completed using reference TRBV28 and TRBJ2-7, is DVKVTQSSRYLVKRTGEKVFLECVQDMDHENMFWYRQDPGLGLRLIYFSYDVKMKEKGDIPEGYSVSREKKERFSLILESASTNQTSMYLCASSQPGNSYEQYFGPGTRLTVT.